Listed below are T cell receptor beta chains from one sample, sequenced in a study of response to subunit inactivated influenza vaccine. Via MiXCR, TCRdb re-called the RT-PCR reads, giving one row per CDR3 protein. The sample has about 650,000 distinct CDR3 sequences, 15% to 17% seen once. The sequencing used PBMCs from blood, collected 12 days after vaccination. These receptors came from a man aged 45-60 years who received an inactivated influenza vaccine. Both conserved end residues are part of each CDR3. D genes are given only for firm matches. Expanded clones are given a class, and other clones once, few, many or no size at all.

TRBJ1-1 - - TRBV12-3/TRBV12-4 CASSLGPGGPEAFF TGTGCCAGCAGCCTGGGACCGGGGGGACCTGAAGCTTTCTTT
TRBJ2-1 - TRBD1 TRBV5-5 CASSTAGTGNNEQFF TGTGCCAGCAGCACGGCCGGGACAGGGAACAATGAGCAGTTCTTC
TRBJ2-3 few TRBD2 TRBV14 CASSQRGGLMDTQYF TGTGCCAGCAGCCAGCGGGGGGGGCTTATGGATACGCAGTATTTT
TRBJ2-5 few - TRBV20-1 CSATENQETQYF TGCAGTGCAACAGAAAACCAAGAGACCCAGTACTTC
TRBJ2-7 - - TRBV20-1 CSARGSFYEQYF TGCAGTGCTAGGGGCAGTTTCTACGAGCAGTACTTC
TRBJ2-7 few TRBD2 TRBV20-1 CSARGAGVWHYEQYF TGCAGTGCTAGAGGTGCGGGGGTATGGCACTACGAGCAGTACTTC
TRBJ1-1 few - TRBV5-1 CASSFGPGTEAFF -
TRBJ2-1 many TRBD2 TRBV5-1 CASSRGGNDYNEQFF TGCGCCAGCAGCCGGGGAGGGAATGACTACAATGAGCAGTTCTTC
TRBJ2-7 - - TRBV4-2 CASSQERTFSYEQYF TGTGCCAGCAGCCAAGAGCGGACCTTCTCCTACGAGCAGTACTTC
TRBJ1-4 few - TRBV15 CATSRDGGAIPIF TGTGCCACCAGCAGAGATGGGGGGGCCATCCCTATTTTT
TRBJ1-4 few TRBD1 TRBV27 CASSSQTGANEKLFF TGTGCCAGCAGTTCCCAGACAGGGGCAAATGAAAAACTGTTTTTT
TRBJ2-1 many TRBD2 TRBV6-4 CASSPLAGEGNEQFF TGTGCCAGCAGTCCACTAGCGGGAGAGGGAAATGAGCAGTTCTTC